This TCR beta chain was recovered during a study of OX40 agonist ivuxolimab in advanced cancers. The CDR3 length is 15 residues. Trimming took 3 bases from V and 6 from J; bases not matched to a gene: 7. From germline, CDR1 is KGHSH and CDR2 LQKENI. On this clone: Its antigen is not known.

Method: immunoSEQ multiplex PCR; TCRdb's copy keeps in-frame clones and lacks some. The sample holds tens of thousands of clones; about 86% are singletons and the top ten take approximately 1.9%. Study findings and constraints: No antigen was identified for the clonally expanded peripheral T cells. Some nonresponders additionally presented with little normalized T-cell clonal expansion.

The source was CD4+ or CD8+ T cells sorted from blood, collected in a trial of the OX40 agonist ivuxolimab. V gene TRBV18 combines with J gene TRBJ1-3; 8 positions agree with TRBD1. This sequence was found in an adult with an advanced solid tumor such as melanoma, head and neck, liver or kidney cancer. CDR3 DNA: TGTGCCAGCTCACCCGGCGGACAGGGAGAAAACACCATATATTTT. This gives the protein CASSPGGQGENTIYF.